This TCR beta chain was identified in a study of control samples from healthy donors and cancer patients. Produced via immunoSEQ multiplex PCR; TCRdb's table is partial and in-frame only. The sample shows 170,000 or so clones, about 93% of them seen only once. The length of the CDR3 is 15 residues. From germline, CDR1 is LNHDA and CDR2 SQIVND (reference sequence). V shed 1 base and J shed 3 bases, with 10 bases lying between them. The sequence derives from a man between 18 and 29 years old in good health. The sequencing input was blood. The chain carries TRBV19 and TRBJ1-5; tentatively, D is TRBD1 (5 bases). CDR3 coding DNA: TGTGCCAGTAGTATAGTCTGGGGGTCCAATCAGCCCCAGCATTTT. This encodes CASSIVWGSNQPQHF.